This TCR beta chain was obtained from a study of cytomegalovirus exposure and HLA in healthy donors (dated 2017 in TCRdb). Broadly, across the study: According to an earlier analysis of 587 of the donors, 200 million or so T cells yielded some 110 million unique TCR beta sequences and roughly 280 Gb of sequence data. An early release covering approximately 600 HLA-typed donors comprised roughly 300 gigabases of sequencing data and approximately 85 million unique TCR sequences. Of the 300 to 400 genotyped donors, over 65% fell in the genetic ancestry cluster associated with self-reported Caucasian donors. The study aimed to test whether signatures of past pathogen exposure could be identified by cataloging public T cell receptors. The T cell repertoires of several hundred subjects were profiled by immunosequencing and related to cytomegalovirus serostatus. In addition to the first cohort of 650 to 750 subjects, a separate validation cohort of about 120 different subjects was used. To predict cytomegalovirus infection status, the study combined high-throughput TCR immunosequencing, statistical association of individual TCRs with disease status, and machine learning. A later analysis re-examined previously published TCR beta repertoires from about 670 donors and added high-resolution HLA genotyping to investigate patterns of TCR occurrence. Rather than drawing on any new phenotypic data, the later analysis identified candidate immune exposures from TCR beta sequences and the way those sequences occurred across donors. In an earlier analysis of 587 of the donors, high-throughput TCR beta sequencing was used to judge whether each TCR beta V gene segment behaved as functional or pseudogenic. Donor age, sex, ethnicity and CMV serostatus were compiled together with the repertoire data. A later genetic analysis took genome-wide SNP genotypes for about three fifths of the roughly 700 donors and used that subset as a discovery cohort. All discovery cohort repertoires had been generated on a single sequencing platform. Both class I and class II loci were covered by HLA typing, at four-digit resolution. Typing coverage varied by locus: about 620-630 donors for A, B, C, DRB1 and DQB1; roughly 520 for DQA1; about 570 for DPA1; under 490 for DPB1. A few DR-DQ haplotypes were treated as single units for association and clustering because of strong linkage in the cohort. Across under 500 genotyped donors of the cohort, an average of 235,054 unique TCR beta nucleotide sequences per donor were sequenced, and roughly a sixth of those sequences were non-productive. On the study overall, not on this receptor specifically: A few of the identified cytomegalovirus-associated TCR beta chains were confirmed in vitro to be specific for cytomegalovirus antigens. A later analysis found that most CMV-associated TCR beta chains appeared HLA-restricted, with HLA associations seemingly driven largely by CMV exposure. In a later analysis, more than 15,000 TCR beta sequences were associated with specific HLA alleles at a false discovery rate of 0.05. Assigning TCR associations to individual alleles was difficult when HLA alleles, especially DR and DQ, strongly co-occurred. The authors suggested that the approach could potentially be extended to other disease states and immunological phenotypes. An earlier analysis of 587 of the donors showed that most TCR beta V segments appeared in productive rearrangements either about 87% or about 30% of the time, which broadly matched IMGT annotations. In both the original and validation cohorts, the classifier was reported to diagnose cytomegalovirus status with high specificity and sensitivity. Linkage disequilibrium might explain the correlated functional status among segregating V segments, but an unknown experimental factor could not be excluded. The study gave a list of roughly 150 TCR beta chains associated with cytomegalovirus. A further reported finding was that TCR beta sequences accurately predicted the HLA-A and HLA-B alleles for most subjects in the first cohort. According to a later analysis, TCR association rates differed among HLA loci, with DRB1 alleles showing the most associated TCRs and HLA-C alleles showing the fewest. The cohort was sequenced for TCR beta chains only, and without alpha or paired-chain data the features that could be detected were limited. Compared with equally common non-associated chains, HLA-associated TCR beta chains in a later analysis were more clonally expanded and had lower generation probabilities. A cluster of highly shared sequence variants was judged likely to be a technical artifact of the sequencing pipeline. While some public TCRs were present in many individuals, most TCR sequences turned up only very rarely across donors. Because HLA typing was unavailable for some donors at each locus, only the typed subset was used in association tests. Some IMGT-functional V segments, including TRBV6-2 and TRBV6-3, could not be told apart with the 87-base-pair reads, so those segments were excluded. Immune exposure information for the cohort was limited to CMV serostatus. Some 16 rarely observed V segments, including chromosome 9 orphons, were excluded from the earlier analysis of several hundred of the donors because counts were too low. Roughly uniform sequencing depth across donors was assumed in presence/absence analyses, although this assumption may not hold. According to a later genetic analysis, donors in an Asian-associated ancestry cluster had fewer N-insertions in productive TCRs than the roughly 660-donor mean. Several of the top co-occurrence clusters appeared to be linked to parvovirus B19, influenza, CMV and Epstein-Barr virus, according to a later analysis. V-gene and J-gene trimming of TCR beta chains was associated with a missense DCLRE1C variant in a later genetic analysis, and the association was replicated in an independent cohort.

The cohort comprised under 700 healthy bone marrow donors. Cohort members were all nominally healthy when sampled, although unrecorded immune exposures were likely present. The donor was CMV seropositive and belonged to the group of a few hundred seropositive cohort members. A peripheral blood sample was collected from each donor, and TCR beta sequencing was performed on peripheral blood mononuclear cells. The Qiagen DNeasy Blood Extraction Kit was used to extract genomic DNA from the blood cell samples. The cysteine opens and the phenylalanine closes a CDR3 of 14 amino acids. CDR3 DNA is the only sequence kept; it has 42 bases, read in frame from the first base. The CDR1 and CDR2 encoded by the germline V gene (reference sequence) are GTSNPN and SVGIG. After removal of 2 bases from V and 5 bases from J, the junction retains 5 bases not matched to a gene. Libraries were constructed by the immunoSEQ multiplex PCR assay. A mixture of 60 forward primers for TCR Vbeta segments and 13 reverse primers for TCR Jbeta segments was used in the multiplex PCR. The CDR3 region of rearranged TCR beta genes was amplified from genomic DNA with a multiplex PCR assay. The amplified TCR beta libraries were sequenced on the Illumina HiSeq System as 87-base-pair reads. The study's own analysis went as follows. In a later analysis, tens of millions of unique TCR beta chains were counted across the 650 to 700 repertoires, and roughly 11 million of these chains were shared by at least two donors. Raw reads were error-corrected and collapsed into unique sequences by a nearest-neighbor algorithm in which closely related sequences were merged to remove PCR and sequencing errors. To assign V, D and J gene segments, CDR3 sequences were aligned to IMGT reference sequences. For a sequence to be retained, a match of at least six nucleotides to both a V gene segment and a J gene segment was required. Rearrangements were called productive when the CDR3 lacked stop codons and stayed in frame with V and J; all others were non-productive. Following IMGT convention, CDR3 was defined as the stretch from the second conserved V-encoded cysteine to the conserved J-encoded phenylalanine. The earlier analysis of some 540 of the donors excluded any sequence lacking an unambiguous match to a single V gene segment. An earlier analysis of approximately 590 of the donors called V segments functional above 56.7% productive rearrangements and segregating when the between-donor standard deviation exceeded 5%. A statistical classification framework was developed to diagnose cytomegalovirus status using the catalog of TCR beta chain sequences. A later analysis assigned V and J genes by comparing TCR nucleotide sequences with IMGT/GENE-DB human TR gene sequences. In a later analysis, CDR3 sequences and most-parsimonious VDJ recombination scenarios were assigned using the TCRdist pipeline. In a later analysis, every TCR beta chain was defined by the combination of its CDR3 amino acid sequence and its V-gene family, and reads without a unique V-gene family were dropped. In a later analysis, around 650 highly shared, low-generation-probability nucleotide sequences were removed to address suspected cross-contamination and a sequencing artifact. In a later analysis, a clonal expansion index was calculated for each public chain from normalized within-repertoire ranks of inferred template counts. In a later analysis, generation probabilities were computed with a VDJ recombination model fitted to out-of-frame rearrangements, and the resulting probabilities were checked against IGoR. In a later analysis, hypergeometric tests were used to score TCR-TCR, TCR-HLA and TCR-CMV co-occurrence, with a repertoire-size bias correction applied to TCR pairs. To estimate false discovery rates, a later analysis permuted the HLA or CMV assignments 20 times. In a later analysis, co-occurring TCRs were grouped using DBSCAN, with TCRdist sequence similarity added in when clustering inside HLA-allele-positive subsets. Repertoires with fewer than 30,000 or more than 120,000 public chains, plus five repertoires with anomalous nucleotide sharing, were excluded from co-occurrence clustering. In TCRdb, the immuneACCESS table is reduced to in-frame sequences with V and J assigned. These tables do not hold every clone; where another copy was compared, an unresolved V gene accounts for under half, and the others remain unexplained. V and J calls plus clone size are reproduced from that table; the DNA served to infer D and trimming. This sample is represented by roughly 140,000 clones; 75% to 85% of them were singletons. Around 6.3% of the sample goes to the ten largest clones.

Comment on this clone: Its antigen remains unidentified. Per-base qualities were not stored, and no clone one base away is much larger. In the same sample, other DNA sequences code for this CDR3.

The chain joins TRBV30 to TRBJ1-2, with 10 junctional bases fitting TRBD1. The clonotype was recovered from a man aged 50 or older in good health and CMV-seropositive. The sample consisted of PBMCs. In nucleotide form, the sequence is TGTGCCTGGAGTCGGGACAGGGGATTTTATGGCTACACCTTC. Its protein is CAWSRDRGFYGYTF. Outside the CDR3, residues come from the reference TRBV30 and TRBJ1-2 proteins, so the full variable domain is: SQTIHQWPATLVQPVGSPLSLECTVEGTSNPNLYWYRQAAGRGLQLLFYSVGIGQISSEVPQNLSASRPQDRQFILSSKKLLLSDSGFYLCAWSRDRGFYGYTFGSGTRLTVV.